A selection of T cell receptor beta chains follows, all from one sample in a study of neurological immune-mediated disorders. In TCRdb, the 5' RACE reads were re-called with MiXCR into one record per CDR3 protein. Of under 60,000 distinct CDR3 sequences listed, approximately 17% are singletons. Sequencing used PBMCs. These receptor sequences come from a man aged 55 to 69 in good health. Both conserved end residues are part of each CDR3. The order of the fields is J gene, clone size, V gene, CDR3 protein. Size is omitted from some rows. Given values are once, few, many or a class for expanded clones.

J gene: TRBJ1-1
clone size: many
V gene: TRBV20-1
CDR3 protein: CSARGQGEIRTEAFF

J gene: TRBJ2-6
clone size: many
V gene: TRBV20-1
CDR3 protein: CSAKMNSGANVLTF

J gene: TRBJ2-4
clone size: many
V gene: TRBV10-1
CDR3 protein: CASSEDRGPKNIQYF

J gene: TRBJ2-5
clone size: many
V gene: TRBV7-2
CDR3 protein: CASSPDSGLVETQYF

J gene: TRBJ2-5
clone size: many
V gene: TRBV7-8
CDR3 protein: CASSLGGQVATQYF

J gene: TRBJ1-6
clone size: many
V gene: TRBV5-1
CDR3 protein: CASSVTGVRGNSPLHF

J gene: TRBJ1-3
clone size: many
V gene: TRBV6-5
CDR3 protein: CAGDGGPFSGNTIYF

J gene: TRBJ1-5
clone size: many
V gene: TRBV27
CDR3 protein: CASSFRGIGNQPQHF

J gene: TRBJ1-6
clone size: many
V gene: TRBV20-1
CDR3 protein: CSASRAGNYNSPLHF

J gene: TRBJ2-7
clone size: many
V gene: TRBV5-1
CDR3 protein: CASSLEGQSLYEQYF

J gene: TRBJ2-3
clone size: -
V gene: TRBV2
CDR3 protein: CASRAQGDTQYF

J gene: TRBJ2-1
clone size: -
V gene: TRBV10-1
CDR3 protein: CATSKTPGLVDSQRDNEQFF

J gene: TRBJ2-1
clone size: many
V gene: TRBV5-1
CDR3 protein: CASSSAPGQANNEQFF

J gene: TRBJ2-2
clone size: -
V gene: TRBV27
CDR3 protein: CASSPWTGALDTGELFF

J gene: TRBJ1-5
clone size: many
V gene: TRBV12-3/TRBV12-4
CDR3 protein: CASSLEAGAFGQPQHF

J gene: TRBJ2-1
clone size: many
V gene: TRBV10-3
CDR3 protein: CAIRDRGPNEQFF

J gene: TRBJ1-4
clone size: many
V gene: TRBV25-1
CDR3 protein: CASSRQGKREKLFF

J gene: TRBJ2-7
clone size: -
V gene: TRBV28
CDR3 protein: CASSFSGSEQYF

J gene: TRBJ2-2
clone size: many
V gene: TRBV5-1
CDR3 protein: CASKGLALTGELFF

J gene: TRBJ2-7
clone size: -
V gene: TRBV6-5
CDR3 protein: CASRYNPTRTSGRDEQYF

J gene: TRBJ2-1
clone size: many
V gene: TRBV29-1
CDR3 protein: CSVDRSYNEQFF

J gene: TRBJ2-5
clone size: many
V gene: TRBV11-2
CDR3 protein: CASSPGAGWYQETQYF

J gene: TRBJ2-1
clone size: -
V gene: TRBV7-8
CDR3 protein: CASSPARTGYEQFF

J gene: TRBJ1-2
clone size: -
V gene: TRBV19
CDR3 protein: CASRDSGTTIYGYTF